Shown below are 20 T cell receptor beta chains from a single sample sequenced in a study of identical twins. TCRdb reprocessed the 5' RACE reads with MiXCR, giving one entry per CDR3 protein. The sample yields 650,000 to 800,000 distinct CDR3 sequences, over 8.5% seen once. The data were also submitted as part of a second study, on yellow fever vaccine responses in identical twins.

What was sequenced was PBMCs. The receptor set was obtained from a woman aged 18-29 years in good health.

This clonotype was picked up many times. This chain connects TRBV9 to TRBJ2-6, with D unclear. Germline V lookup: CDR1 SGDLS, CDR2 YYNGEE. V lost 4 bases and J lost 1, with 12 bases in between. The CDR3 runs 16 residues. The CDR3, as DNA: TGTGCCAGCAGCATAAGAGGAGCATCTGGGGCCAACGTCCTGACTTTC. Encoded protein: CASSIRGASGANVLTF.

The chain employs TRBV3-1 and TRBJ2-2, with 7 bases fitting TRBD1. V lost 0 bases, J lost 4 bases, and 8 bases stayed unmatched. Per germline, CDR1 LGHDT and CDR2 YNNKEL (reference sequence). This CDR3 spans 17 amino acids. CDR3 sequence (DNA): TGTGCCAGCAGCCAAGATATAGGGGACAGATTCACCGGGGAGCTGTTTTTT. This codes for CASSQDIGDRFTGELFF. The complete variable domain, with remaining parts taken from reference TRBV3-1 and TRBJ2-2, reads DTAVSQTPKYLVTQMGNDKSIKCEQNLGHDTMYWYKQDSKKFLKIMFSYNNKELIINETVPNRFSPKSPDKAHLNLHINSLELGDSAVYFCASSQDIGDRFTGELFFGEGSRLTVL.

This clonotype was seen many times. The chain is built from TRBV6-5 and TRBJ1-1; D remains unclear. Germline V CDR1 and CDR2: MNHEY, SVGAGI. There are 16 residues in the CDR3. V was shortened by 3 bases and J by 0 bases, with 14 bases between the two germline ends. The CDR3, as DNA: TGTGCCAGCAGTTATACCCCCGGGCCGGTGAACACTGAAGCTTTCTTT. It yields the protein CASSYTPGPVNTEAFF.

This clonotype was seen many times. The chain recombines TRBV7-9 with TRBJ2-7; no clear D gene. The CDR3 covers 13 residues. Trimming left V 2 bases short and J 4 bases short, with 9 bases between. Germline V gene data show CDR1 as SEHNR and CDR2 as FQNEAQ (reference sequence). CDR3 coding DNA: TGTGCCAGCAGCTTATCCGGCTATTACGAGCAGTACTTC. This encodes CASSLSGYYEQYF.

This clonotype was recorded a few times. The chain links TRBV11-2 to TRBJ2-3, with D maybe TRBD2 (5 bases). The CDR3 is made up of 16 amino acids. V lost 1 base and J 5 bases, leaving 16 bases between the germline ends. The germline V gene has CDR1 SGHAT and CDR2 FQNNGV. The CDR3 reads CASSLAGERVGDTQYF. For the CDR3, the DNA is TGTGCCAGCAGCTTAGCCGGCGAGAGGGTTGGAGATACGCAGTATTTT.

The chain has TRBV3-1 and TRBJ1-6; D gene ambiguous. CDR3 length equals 16 residues. Germline CDR1 and CDR2: LGHDT and YNNKEL (reference sequence). V was pared by 0 bases and J by 9 bases, with 15 bases between. This chain's CDR3 is CASSQDSPSRGSPLHF. For the CDR3, the DNA is TGTGCCAGCAGCCAAGATAGCCCCTCCAGAGGTTCACCCCTCCACTTT.

This clonotype occurred a few times. V is TRBV11-2 and J is TRBJ2-6; 7 nucleotides match TRBD2. J lost 4 bases, V lost 1 base, and 10 bases had no gene match. Germline lookup yields CDR1 SGHAT and CDR2 FQNNGV. CDR3 size: 18 residues. The CDR3 loop is CASSLGPGPGGGANVLTF. Here the CDR3 DNA reads TGTGCCAGCAGCTTAGGTCCCGGCCCCGGGGGGGGGGCCAACGTCCTGACTTTC.

This clonotype was detected a few times. The genes are TRBV5-1 and TRBJ2-7, with TRBD2 identical over 10 bases. Looked up from germline, CDR1 is SGHRS and CDR2 is YFSETQ. V shed 0 bases, J shed 0 bases, and the junction held 6 bases outside the gene matches. CDR3 length: 17 amino acids. As DNA, the CDR3 is TGCGCCAGCAGCTTGGGTAGCGGGGGGCCACTCTCCTACGAGCAGTACTTC. This codes for CASSLGSGGPLSYEQYF. Supplemented by reference TRBV5-1 and TRBJ2-7, the full variable domain reads KAGVTQTPRYLIKTRGQQVTLSCSPISGHRSVSWYQQTPGQGLQFLFEYFSETQRNKGNFPGRFSGRQFSNSRSEMNVSTLELGDSALYLCASSLGSGGPLSYEQYFGPGTRLTVT.

In this sample, this clonotype turned up many times. The V call is TRBV7-9, the J call TRBJ2-7; 13 bases align to TRBD2. The CDR3 extends over 15 amino acids. After removal of 3 bases from V and 5 bases from J, the junction contained 4 bases not matched to a gene. Germline V gene sequence: CDR1 SEHNR, CDR2 FQNEAQ (reference sequence). CDR3 region: CASSLGLAGSDEQYF. The CDR3 coding sequence is TGTGCCAGCAGCTTGGGACTAGCGGGGTCCGACGAGCAGTACTTC.

This clonotype has just a few counts. This sequence joins TRBV27 and TRBJ2-7; 9 positions match TRBD1. The J segment lost 2 bases and the V segment lost 1 base, leaving 3 bases of the junction unmatched. Germline values: CDR1 MNHEY, CDR2 SMNVEV (reference sequence). The CDR3 contains 15 residues. CDR3 DNA: TGTGCCAGCAGTTTATATGGGACAGGGCCCTACGAGCAGTACTTC. Translating it yields CASSLYGTGPYEQYF.

This rearrangement joins TRBV6-2 or TRBV6-3 to TRBJ2-7; TRBD1 agrees at 7 bases. V was clipped by 2 bases and J by 3 bases; unmatched bases: 7. The CDR3 extends over 15 amino acids. CDR1 is MNHEY and CDR2 is SVGEGT in the germline V gene. The CDR3 DNA follows: TGTGCCAGCAGTTACCGGAGGACAGGTAGCTACGAGCAGTACTTC. This codes for CASSYRRTGSYEQYF.

The table lists this clonotype with a few counts. This rearrangement joins TRBV18 to TRBJ2-1; 8 nucleotides match TRBD2. Germline V gene data show CDR1 as KGHSH and CDR2 as LQKENI. V was clipped by 5 bases and J by 9 bases; unmatched bases: 6. The CDR3 is 13 amino acids. CDR3 coding DNA: TGTGCCAGCTCAACTGAGCGGGAGACTGAGCAGTTCTTC. Amino acids: CASSTERETEQFF.

This clonotype occurred many times. The V and J genes are TRBV29-1 and TRBJ2-2; TRBD2 matches at 7 bases. Trimming at V came to 5 bases and at J to 4 bases, leaving 7 bases not matched to a gene. Germline V gene sequence: CDR1 SQVTM, CDR2 ANQGSEA. This CDR3 is 14 amino acids long. CDR3 nucleotides: TGCAGCGTTAAAAGCGGGACGGGCACCGGGGAGCTGTTTTTT. It yields the protein CSVKSGTGTGELFF.

This clonotype was counted a few times. V usage is TRBV20-1 and J usage is TRBJ2-3; 10 bases fit TRBD2. V lost 5 bases to trimming and J lost 7 bases; unmatched junction nucleotides: 6. CDR3 length: 13 residues. The V gene's germline CDR1 is DFQATT and CDR2 SNEGSKA (reference sequence). The CDR3 loop reads CSASSGGLNTQYF. The CDR3 DNA follows: TGCAGTGCTTCTAGCGGGGGCTTGAATACGCAGTATTTT.

V and J are TRBV7-2 and TRBJ2-5, with D possibly matching TRBD2 (6 bases). The CDR3 covers 16 residues. CDR1 is SGHTA, CDR2 FQGNSA, per germline. Trimming stripped 1 base from V and 5 bases from J, with 17 bases between. The CDR3 DNA sequence: TGTGCCAGCAGCTTAGATCCGACCCGGGCGGGGGAGACCCAGTACTTC. It codes for CASSLDPTRAGETQYF. Filled out from reference TRBV7-2 and TRBJ2-5, the complete variable domain reads GAGVSQSPSNKVTEKGKDVELRCDPISGHTALYWYRQSLGQGLEFLIYFQGNSAPDKSGLPSDRFSAERTGGSVSTLTIQRTQQEDSAVYLCASSLDPTRAGETQYFGPGTRLLVL.

This clonotype was seen ten or more times. The V and J genes are TRBV2 and TRBJ1-5; 8 bases are a match to TRBD1. The CDR3 sequence is 14 residues long. Unmatched junction bases numbered 7, after V lost 4 bases and J lost 8 bases. Per the germline V gene, CDR1 is SNHLY and CDR2 is FYNNEI. The CDR3 loop reads CASSGGQGKKPQHF. Here the CDR3 DNA reads TGTGCCAGCAGTGGTGGACAGGGAAAAAAGCCCCAGCATTTT.

The chain employs TRBV4-2 and TRBJ2-7, with 13 bases matching TRBD2. Germline CDR1 LGHNA, CDR2 YNFKEQ. The V gene end was trimmed by 0 bases and the J gene end by 6 bases; junction bases not matched to a gene: 5. The CDR3 totals 16 residues. As DNA, the CDR3 is TGTGCCAGCAGCCAAGAAGCAGGACTAGCGGGAGTCGAGCAGTACTTC. Protein: CASSQEAGLAGVEQYF.

Ten or more counts support this clonotype. The genes are TRBV7-6 and TRBJ2-3; 11 positions agree with TRBD2. Germline values: CDR1 SGHVS, CDR2 FNYEAQ. V gave up 1 base and J gave up 6 bases; unmatched junction bases: 9. The CDR3 sequence is 17 residues long. The CDR3 loop reads CASSLVPSGGLADTQYF. For the CDR3, the DNA is TGTGCCAGCAGCTTAGTCCCTAGCGGGGGGCTCGCGGATACGCAGTATTTT.

The chain carries TRBV5-5 and TRBJ2-5; TRBD1 aligns across 9 bases. V shed 4 bases and J 4 bases; nucleotides not matched to a gene: 8. Germline lookup yields CDR1 SGHKS and CDR2 YYEKEE (reference sequence). CDR3 length: 15 amino acids. CDR3 sequence (DNA): TGTGCCAGCAGCCCGGGGACAGGGAGGTCAGAGACCCAGTACTTC. Translation gives CASSPGTGRSETQYF.

In its sample, this clonotype was seen a few times. This chain uses TRBV27 with TRBJ2-6; no reliable D call. The CDR3 is made up of 13 amino acids. V was cut by 10 bases and J by 2 bases, with 9 bases left in between. From germline, CDR1 is MNHEY and CDR2 SMNVEV (reference sequence). Here the CDR3 DNA reads TGTGCCACCCAAAGGGCTGGGGCCAACGTCCTGACTTTC. Its translation: CATQRAGANVLTF.